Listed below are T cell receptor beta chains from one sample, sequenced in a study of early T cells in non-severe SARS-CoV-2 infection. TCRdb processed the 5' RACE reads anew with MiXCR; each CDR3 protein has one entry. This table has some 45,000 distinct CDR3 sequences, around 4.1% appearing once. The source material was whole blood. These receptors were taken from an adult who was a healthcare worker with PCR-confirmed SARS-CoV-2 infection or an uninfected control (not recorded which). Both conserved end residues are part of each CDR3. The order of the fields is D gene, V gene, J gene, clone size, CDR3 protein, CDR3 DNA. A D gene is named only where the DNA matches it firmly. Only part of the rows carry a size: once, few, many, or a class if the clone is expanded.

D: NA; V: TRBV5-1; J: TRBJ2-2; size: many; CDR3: CACRVRGSTGELFF; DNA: TGCGCCTGCCGCGTAAGAGGTAGCACCGGGGAGCTGTTTTTT
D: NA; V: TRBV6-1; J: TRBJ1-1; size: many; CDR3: CASTDRGPGRLPEAFF; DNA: TGTGCCAGCACTGATCGGGGTCCGGGAAGGCTTCCTGAAGCTTTCTTT
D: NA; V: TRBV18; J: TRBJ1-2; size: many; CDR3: CASSPPGTPYGYTF; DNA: TGTGCCAGCTCACCACCGGGGACACCCTATGGCTACACCTTC
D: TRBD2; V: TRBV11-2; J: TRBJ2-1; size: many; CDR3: CASSFYIAGPYSYNEQFF; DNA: TGTGCCAGCAGCTTTTATATAGCGGGTCCTTACTCCTACAATGAGCAGTTCTTC
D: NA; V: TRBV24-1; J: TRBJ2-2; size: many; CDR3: CATSDTGKTGELFF; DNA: TGTGCCACCAGTGATACGGGGAAGACCGGGGAGCTGTTTTTT
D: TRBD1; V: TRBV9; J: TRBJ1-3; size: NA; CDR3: CASSPGTGGRNTIYF; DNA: TGTGCCAGCAGCCCCGGGACAGGGGGCAGAAACACCATATATTTT
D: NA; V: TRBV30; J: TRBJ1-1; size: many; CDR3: CACIRGRTEAFF; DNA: TGTGCCTGCATCAGGGGACGCACTGAAGCTTTCTTT
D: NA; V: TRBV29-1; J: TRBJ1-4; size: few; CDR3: CSVEDQSEKLFF; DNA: TGCAGCGTTGAAGATCAGAGTGAAAAACTGTTTTTT
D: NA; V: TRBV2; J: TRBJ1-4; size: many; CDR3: CASSEAGAMGKLFF; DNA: TGTGCCAGCAGTGAAGCAGGGGCCATGGGAAAACTGTTTTTT
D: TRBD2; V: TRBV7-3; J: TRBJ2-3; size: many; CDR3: CASSLVSGGTTDTQYF; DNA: TGTGCCAGCAGCTTGGTTAGCGGGGGGACCACAGATACGCAGTATTTT
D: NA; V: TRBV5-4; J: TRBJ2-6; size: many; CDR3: CASSLESARGSGANVLTF; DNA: TGTGCCAGCAGCTTGGAATCGGCTCGAGGGTCCGGGGCCAACGTCCTGACTTTC
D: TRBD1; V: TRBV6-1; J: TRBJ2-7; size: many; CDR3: CASSGDRDLLEQYF; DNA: TGTGCCAGCAGTGGGGACAGGGACCTTTTAGAGCAGTACTTC
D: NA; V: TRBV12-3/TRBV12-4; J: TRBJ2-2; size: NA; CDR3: CASSLMTGELFF; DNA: TGTGCCAGCAGTTTAATGACCGGGGAGCTGTTTTTT
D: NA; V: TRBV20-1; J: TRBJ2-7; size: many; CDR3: CSAKPNPDSGRLSRLREQYF; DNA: TGCAGTGCTAAGCCCAACCCTGACTCAGGGCGGTTATCGAGGTTGAGGGAGCAGTACTTC
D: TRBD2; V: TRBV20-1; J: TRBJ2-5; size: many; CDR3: CSARGRGGETQYF; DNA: TGCAGTGCTAGAGGGCGGGGGGGAGAGACCCAGTACTTC